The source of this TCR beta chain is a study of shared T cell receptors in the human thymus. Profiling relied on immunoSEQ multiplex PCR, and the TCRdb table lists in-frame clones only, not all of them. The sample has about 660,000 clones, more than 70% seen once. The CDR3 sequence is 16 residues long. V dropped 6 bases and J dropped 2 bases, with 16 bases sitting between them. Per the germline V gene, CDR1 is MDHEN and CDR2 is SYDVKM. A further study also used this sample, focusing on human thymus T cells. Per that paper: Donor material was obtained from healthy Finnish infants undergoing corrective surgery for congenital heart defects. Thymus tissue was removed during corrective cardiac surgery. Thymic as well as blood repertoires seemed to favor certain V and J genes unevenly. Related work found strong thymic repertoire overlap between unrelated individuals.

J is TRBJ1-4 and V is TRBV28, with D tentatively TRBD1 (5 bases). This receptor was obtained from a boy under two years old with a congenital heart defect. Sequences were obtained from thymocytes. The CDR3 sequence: CASSDSKRTTNEKLFF. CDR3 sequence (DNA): TGTGCCAGCAGCGACAGCAAACGAACTACTAATGAAAAACTGTTTTTT. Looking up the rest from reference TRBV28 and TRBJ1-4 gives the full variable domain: DVKVTQSSRYLVKRTGEKVFLECVQDMDHENMFWYRQDPGLGLRLIYFSYDVKMKEKGDIPEGYSVSREKKERFSLILESASTNQTSMYLCASSDSKRTTNEKLFFGSGTQLSVL.